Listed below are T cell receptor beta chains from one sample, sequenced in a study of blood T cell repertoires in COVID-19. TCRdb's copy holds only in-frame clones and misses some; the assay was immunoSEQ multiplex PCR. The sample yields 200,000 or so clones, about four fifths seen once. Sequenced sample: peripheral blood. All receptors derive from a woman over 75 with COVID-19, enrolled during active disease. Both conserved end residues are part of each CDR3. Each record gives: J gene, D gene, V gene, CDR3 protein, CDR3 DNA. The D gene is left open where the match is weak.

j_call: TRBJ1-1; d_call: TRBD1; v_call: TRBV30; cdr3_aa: CAWRGQGWTEAFF; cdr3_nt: TGTGCCTGGAGGGGACAGGGCTGGACTGAAGCTTTCTTT
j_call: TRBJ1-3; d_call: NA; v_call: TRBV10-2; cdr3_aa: CASSDSGSGNTIYF; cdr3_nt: TGCGCCAGCAGTGACTCCGGCTCTGGAAACACCATATATTTT
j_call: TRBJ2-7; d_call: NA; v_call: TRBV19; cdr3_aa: CASSIVLRPSYEQYF; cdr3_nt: TGTGCCAGTAGTATAGTACTGCGGCCTTCCTACGAGCAGTACTTC
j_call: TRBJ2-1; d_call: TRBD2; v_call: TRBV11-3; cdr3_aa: CASSLGLAGNNEQFF; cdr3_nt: TGTGCCAGCAGCCTGGGACTAGCGGGGAACAATGAGCAGTTCTTC
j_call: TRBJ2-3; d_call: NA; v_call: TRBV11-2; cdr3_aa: CASREGGTDTQYF; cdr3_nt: TGTGCCAGCAGAGAGGGGGGCACAGATACGCAGTATTTT
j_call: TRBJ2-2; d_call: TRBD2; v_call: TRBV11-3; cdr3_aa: CASSLGGRAGELFF; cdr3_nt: TGTGCCAGCAGCCTCGGTGGGAGGGCCGGGGAGCTGTTTTTT
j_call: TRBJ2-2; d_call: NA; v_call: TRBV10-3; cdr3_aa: CAISGSATLNTGELFF; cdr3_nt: TGTGCCATCAGTGGGTCAGCGACCCTGAACACCGGGGAGCTGTTTTTT
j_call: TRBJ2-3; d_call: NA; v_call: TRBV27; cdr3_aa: CASSLRRLVDTQYF; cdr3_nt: TGTGCCAGCAGTTTGAGAAGACTGGTTGATACGCAGTATTTT
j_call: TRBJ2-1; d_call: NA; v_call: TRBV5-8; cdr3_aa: CASSLFHGLQGTRLNNEQFF; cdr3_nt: TGTGCCAGCAGCTTGTTCCACGGACTACAGGGGACCCGGCTTAACAATGAGCAGTTCTTC
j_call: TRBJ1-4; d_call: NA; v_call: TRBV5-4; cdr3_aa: CASSSFQANEKLFF; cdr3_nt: TGTGCCAGCAGCTCCTTCCAGGCTAATGAAAAACTGTTTTTT
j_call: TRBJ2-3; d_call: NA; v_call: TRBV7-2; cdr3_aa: CASSLVAGSTDTQYF; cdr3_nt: TGTGCCAGCAGCTTAGTCGCGGGGAGCACAGATACGCAGTATTTT
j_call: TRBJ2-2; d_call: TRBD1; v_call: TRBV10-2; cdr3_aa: CASSAAAGGRTGELFF; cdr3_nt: TGCGCCAGCAGTGCTGCGGCAGGGGGCCGAACCGGGGAGCTGTTTTTT
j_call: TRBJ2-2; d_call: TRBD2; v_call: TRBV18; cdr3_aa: CASSPPSGRDGELFF; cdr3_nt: TGTGCCAGCTCACCACCGAGCGGGAGAGACGGGGAGCTGTTTTTT